The sequence of this T cell receptor (beta chain) was determined in a study of cytomegalovirus exposure and HLA in healthy donors. Study results and caveats: Cytomegalovirus-associated TCR beta chains were listed, numbering 164. Both high specificity and high sensitivity reportedly marked the classifier's diagnosis of cytomegalovirus status.

Method: immunoSEQ multiplex PCR; TCRdb's copy keeps in-frame clones and lacks some. The sample lists under 85,000 clones; 92% were seen once. Worth noting for this clone: Its antigen remains unidentified.

The J segment lost 4 bases and the V segment lost 6 bases, leaving 8 bases of the junction unmatched. This CDR3 region has 15 residues. Germline V gene sequence: CDR1 MNHNS, CDR2 SASEGT. The TCR sequence derives from a man younger than 35 in good health and CMV-seropositive. V usage is TRBV6-1 and J usage is TRBJ1-1; 10 nucleotides agree with TRBD1. The sample was PBMCs. This CDR3 is CASRVPTGGFTEAFF. CDR3 DNA sequence: TGTGCCAGCAGGGTACCGACAGGGGGCTTCACTGAAGCTTTCTTT.